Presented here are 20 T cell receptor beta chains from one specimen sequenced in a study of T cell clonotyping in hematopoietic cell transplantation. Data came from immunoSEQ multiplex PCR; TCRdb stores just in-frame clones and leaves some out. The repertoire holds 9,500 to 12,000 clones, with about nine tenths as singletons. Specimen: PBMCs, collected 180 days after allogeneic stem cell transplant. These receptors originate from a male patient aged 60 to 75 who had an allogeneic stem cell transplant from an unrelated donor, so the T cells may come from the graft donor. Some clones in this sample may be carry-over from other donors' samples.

DNA for the CDR3: TGTGCCAGCAGCACGGGACTTGACGAGCAGTACTTC. It yields the protein CASSTGLDEQYF. V and J are TRBV7-2 and TRBJ2-7, with TRBD2 as a possible D gene (6 bases). The CDR3 runs 12 residues. V lost 5 bases and J lost 5, with 10 bases in between. The germline V gene encodes CDR1 SGHTA and CDR2 FQGNSA.

CDR3 sequence (DNA): TGCGCCAGCAGCCAATTCAAGCACCAAGAGACCCAGTACTTC. Translated, it gives CASSQFKHQETQYF. The chain combines TRBV4-3 with TRBJ2-5; D is uncertain. CDR3 length: 14 residues. From germline, CDR1 is LGHNA and CDR2 YSLEER. Trimming stripped 2 bases from V and 0 bases from J, with 7 bases between.

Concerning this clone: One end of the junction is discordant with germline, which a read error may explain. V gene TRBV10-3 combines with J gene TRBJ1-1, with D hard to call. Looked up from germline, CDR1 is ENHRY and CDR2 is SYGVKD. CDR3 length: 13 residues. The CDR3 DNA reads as TGTGCCAGCAGTGAGGTGTCGTACACTGAAGCTTTCTTT. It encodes CASSEVSYTEAFF.

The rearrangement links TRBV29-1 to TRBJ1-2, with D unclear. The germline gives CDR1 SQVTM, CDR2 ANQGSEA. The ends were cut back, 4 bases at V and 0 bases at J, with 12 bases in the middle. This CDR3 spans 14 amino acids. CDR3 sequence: CSVVGYLTNYGYTF. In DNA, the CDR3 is TGCAGCGTTGTCGGGTACCTGACTAACTATGGCTACACCTTC.

The CDR3 here is CASSLGGSLNEKLFF. The DNA of the CDR3 is TGTGCCAGCAGCTTAGGAGGGTCCCTTAATGAAAAACTGTTTTTT. The chain employs TRBV7-2 and TRBJ1-4; D remains unclear. Germline V gives CDR1 SGHTA, CDR2 FQGNSA. The V end was cut by 1 base, the J end by 4 bases, with 10 bases between. The CDR3 has 15 residues.

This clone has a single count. The CDR3 DNA sequence: TGTGCCAGTAGTAGGGGACAGGCGGGGGTGGACGGGGAGCTGTTTTTT. Encoded protein: CASSRGQAGVDGELFF. The chain links TRBV19 to TRBJ2-2, with D possibly matching TRBD1 (8 bases). Looked up from germline, CDR1 is LNHDA and CDR2 is SQIVND (reference sequence). V was trimmed by 4 bases and J by 7 bases, leaving 19 bases between them. This CDR3 has 16 residues.

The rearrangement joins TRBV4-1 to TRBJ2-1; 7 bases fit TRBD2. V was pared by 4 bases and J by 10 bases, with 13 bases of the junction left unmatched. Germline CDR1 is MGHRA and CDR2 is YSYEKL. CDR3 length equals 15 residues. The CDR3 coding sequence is TGCGCCAGCAGCCCGCCTGGGGGGGGGATGTGGGAGCAGTTCTTC. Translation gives CASSPPGGGMWEQFF.

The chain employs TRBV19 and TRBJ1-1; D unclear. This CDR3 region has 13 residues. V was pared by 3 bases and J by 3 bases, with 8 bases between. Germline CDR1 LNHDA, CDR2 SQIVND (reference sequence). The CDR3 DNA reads TGTGCCAGTAGTATGCGGCAGGACACTGAAGCTTTCTTT. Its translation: CASSMRQDTEAFF.

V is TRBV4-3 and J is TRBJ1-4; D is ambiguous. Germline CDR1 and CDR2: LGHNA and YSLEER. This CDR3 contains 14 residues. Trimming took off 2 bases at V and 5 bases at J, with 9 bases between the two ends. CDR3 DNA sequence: TGCGCCAGCAGCCAATCAGGAAACAATGAAAAACTGTTTTTT. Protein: CASSQSGNNEKLFF.

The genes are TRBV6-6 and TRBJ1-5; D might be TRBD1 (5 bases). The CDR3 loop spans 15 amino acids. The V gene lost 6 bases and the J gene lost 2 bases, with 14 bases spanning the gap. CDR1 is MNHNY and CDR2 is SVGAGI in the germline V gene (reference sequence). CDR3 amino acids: CASRSQGIGNQPQHF. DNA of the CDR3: TGTGCCAGCAGGAGCCAGGGTATAGGCAATCAGCCCCAGCATTTT.

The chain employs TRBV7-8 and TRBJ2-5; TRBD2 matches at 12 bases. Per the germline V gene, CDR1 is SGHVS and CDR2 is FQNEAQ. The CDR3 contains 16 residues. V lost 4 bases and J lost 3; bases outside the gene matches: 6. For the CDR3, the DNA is TGTGCCAGCAGCTCTGCCCGGACTAGCGGGGAAGAGACCCAGTACTTC. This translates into CASSSARTSGEETQYF.

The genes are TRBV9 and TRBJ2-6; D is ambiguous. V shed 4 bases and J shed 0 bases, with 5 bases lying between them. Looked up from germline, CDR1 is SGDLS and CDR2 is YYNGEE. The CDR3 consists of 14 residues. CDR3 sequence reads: CASSTYSGANVLTF. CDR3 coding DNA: TGTGCCAGCAGCACCTACTCTGGGGCCAACGTCCTGACTTTC. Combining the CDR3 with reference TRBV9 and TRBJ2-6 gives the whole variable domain DSGVTQTPKHLITATGQRVTLRCSPRSGDLSVYWYQQSLDQGLQFLIQYYNGEERAKGNILERFSAQQFPDLHSELNLSSLELGDSALYFCASSTYSGANVLTFGAGSRLTVL.

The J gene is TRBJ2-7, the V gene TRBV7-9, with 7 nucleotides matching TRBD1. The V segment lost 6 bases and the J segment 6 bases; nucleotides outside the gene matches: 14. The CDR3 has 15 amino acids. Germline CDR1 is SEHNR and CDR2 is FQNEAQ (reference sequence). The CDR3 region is CASRATGAPHREQYF. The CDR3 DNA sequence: TGTGCCAGCAGAGCTACAGGGGCCCCCCATCGCGAGCAGTACTTC. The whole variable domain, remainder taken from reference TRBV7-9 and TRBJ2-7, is DTGVSQNPRHKITKRGQNVTFRCDPISEHNRLYWYRQTLGQGPEFLTYFQNEAQLEKSRLLSDRFSAERPKGSFSTLEIQRTEQGDSAMYLCASRATGAPHREQYFGPGTRLTVT.

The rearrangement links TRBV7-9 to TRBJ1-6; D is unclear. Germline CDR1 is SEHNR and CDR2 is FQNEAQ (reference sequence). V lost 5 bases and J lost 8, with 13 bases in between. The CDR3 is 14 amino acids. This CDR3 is CASSVTGQDSPLHF. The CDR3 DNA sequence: TGTGCCAGCAGCGTCACCGGCCAAGATTCACCCCTCCACTTT.

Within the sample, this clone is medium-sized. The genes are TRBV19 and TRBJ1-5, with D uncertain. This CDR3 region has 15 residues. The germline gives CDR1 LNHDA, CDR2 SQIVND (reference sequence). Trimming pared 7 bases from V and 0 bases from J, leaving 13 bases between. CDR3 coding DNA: TGTGCCAGTACCGGTGGTGAGTATAGCAATCAGCCCCAGCATTTT. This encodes CASTGGEYSNQPQHF.

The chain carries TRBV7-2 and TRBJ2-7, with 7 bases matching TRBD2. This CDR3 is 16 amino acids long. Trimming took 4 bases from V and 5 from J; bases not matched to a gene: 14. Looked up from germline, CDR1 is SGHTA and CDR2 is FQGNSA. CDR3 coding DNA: TGTGCCAGCAGCTGGCTAGGGACTACTCCGACCCACGAGCAGTACTTC. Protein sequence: CASSWLGTTPTHEQYF.

The CDR3 bases are TGTGCCAGCAGCTCGGCCGGGACGAACACTGAAGCTTTCTTT. Encoded protein: CASSSAGTNTEAFF. V is TRBV11-2 and J is TRBJ1-1; tentatively, D is TRBD1 (5 bases). This CDR3 has 14 amino acids. V gave up 4 bases and J gave up 1 base, with 10 bases separating them. The germline V gene has CDR1 SGHAT and CDR2 FQNNGV.

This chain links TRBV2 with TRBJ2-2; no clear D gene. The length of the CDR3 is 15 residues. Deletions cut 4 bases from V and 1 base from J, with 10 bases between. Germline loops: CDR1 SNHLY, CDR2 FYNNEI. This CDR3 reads CASSGDPRNTGELFF. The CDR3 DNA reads TGTGCCAGCAGTGGTGACCCCAGGAACACCGGGGAGCTGTTTTTT.

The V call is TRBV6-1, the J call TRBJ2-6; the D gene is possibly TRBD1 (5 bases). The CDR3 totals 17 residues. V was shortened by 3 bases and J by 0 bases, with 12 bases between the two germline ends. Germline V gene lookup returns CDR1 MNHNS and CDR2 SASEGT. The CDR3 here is CASSDLDIYSGANVLTF. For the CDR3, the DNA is TGTGCCAGCAGTGATCTGGACATTTACTCTGGGGCCAACGTCCTGACTTTC.

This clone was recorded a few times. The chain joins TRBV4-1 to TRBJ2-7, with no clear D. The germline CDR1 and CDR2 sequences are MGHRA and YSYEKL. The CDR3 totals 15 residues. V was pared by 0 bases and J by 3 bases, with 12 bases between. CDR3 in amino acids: CASSQDASGGYEQYF. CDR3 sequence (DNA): TGCGCCAGCAGCCAAGACGCATCAGGCGGCTACGAGCAGTACTTC.